This is a list of T cell receptor beta chains from one sample in a study of T cell responses to AZD1222 COVID-19 vaccine. Using immunoSEQ multiplex PCR, the repertoire was profiled, and TCRdb retains in-frame clones only, with some absent. The top ten hold 5.5% to 6% of the sample, which has about 150,000 clones, 70% to 90% seen once. The material was peripheral blood, obtained on day 0 of MenACWY control vaccination. These receptors were collected from an adult in good health. The CDR3 runs from the conserved cysteine through the conserved F or W. Fields, in order: clone size, J gene, V gene, D gene, CDR3 DNA, CDR3 protein. The D gene is left open where the match is weak. Size values are once, few and many counts, or a class for expanded clones, and some rows have none.

clone_size: -
j_call: TRBJ2-5
v_call: TRBV7-6
d_call: TRBD1
cdr3_nt: TGTGCCAGCAGTCGCTTTGGGGGCGACAGGGGCCAAGAGACCCAGTACTTC
cdr3_aa: CASSRFGGDRGQETQYF

clone_size: -
j_call: TRBJ1-1
v_call: TRBV7-9
d_call: TRBD1
cdr3_nt: TGTGCCAGCAGCGGGGACAGGAACACTGAAGCTTTCTTT
cdr3_aa: CASSGDRNTEAFF

clone_size: -
j_call: TRBJ2-6
v_call: TRBV11-3
d_call: -
cdr3_nt: TGTGCCAGCAGCCCCTTTGACAGACTTTCCTCTGGGGCCAACGTCCTGACTTTC
cdr3_aa: CASSPFDRLSSGANVLTF

clone_size: -
j_call: TRBJ1-4
v_call: TRBV7-9
d_call: TRBD1
cdr3_nt: TGTGCCAGCAGCCTCGGGACAGGGTTTAATGAAAAACTGTTTTTT
cdr3_aa: CASSLGTGFNEKLFF

clone_size: -
j_call: TRBJ2-2
v_call: TRBV11-2
d_call: -
cdr3_nt: TGTGCCAGCAGCTCTAGTATCAGCTGGGAGCTGTTTTTT
cdr3_aa: CASSSSISWELFF

clone_size: few
j_call: TRBJ2-1
v_call: TRBV7-2
d_call: TRBD2
cdr3_nt: TGTGCCAGCAGTAAGAGCGGGGGGGCTTCCTACAATGAGCAGTTCTTC
cdr3_aa: CASSKSGGASYNEQFF

clone_size: -
j_call: TRBJ2-3
v_call: TRBV4-2
d_call: -
cdr3_nt: TGTGCCAGCAGCCACCGCAGGGGCGGGGGCACAGATACGCAGTATTTT
cdr3_aa: CASSHRRGGGTDTQYF

clone_size: -
j_call: TRBJ1-2
v_call: TRBV5-1
d_call: TRBD1
cdr3_nt: TGCGCCAGCAGCCACGACAGGGTTGAGGGCTACACCTTC
cdr3_aa: CASSHDRVEGYTF

clone_size: -
j_call: TRBJ2-3
v_call: TRBV9
d_call: -
cdr3_nt: TGTGCCAGCACAAGGACCCTGGGCGCAGATACGCAGTATTTT
cdr3_aa: CASTRTLGADTQYF

clone_size: once
j_call: TRBJ1-1
v_call: TRBV28
d_call: -
cdr3_nt: TGTGCCAGCAGTTCTCCCTCCCAAGGGAACACTGAAGCTTTCTTT
cdr3_aa: CASSSPSQGNTEAFF

clone_size: -
j_call: TRBJ2-4
v_call: TRBV11-3
d_call: -
cdr3_nt: TGTGCCAGCAGCTTGTCGCGAACCGCAGGGTACATTCAGTACTTC
cdr3_aa: CASSLSRTAGYIQYF

clone_size: -
j_call: TRBJ1-1
v_call: TRBV6-2/TRBV6-3
d_call: -
cdr3_nt: TGTGCCAGCAGTTCCCCCTGGGGCACTGAAGCTTTCTTT
cdr3_aa: CASSSPWGTEAFF

clone_size: -
j_call: TRBJ1-2
v_call: TRBV27
d_call: -
cdr3_nt: TGTGCCAGCAGCTCGCCGGGACACCACTATGGCTACACCTTC
cdr3_aa: CASSSPGHHYGYTF

clone_size: -
j_call: TRBJ2-7
v_call: TRBV6-5
d_call: -
cdr3_nt: TGTGCCAGCAGTATCGGGCCGTTGTCAAGCTACGAGCAGTACTTC
cdr3_aa: CASSIGPLSSYEQYF

clone_size: -
j_call: TRBJ2-1
v_call: TRBV7-2
d_call: -
cdr3_nt: TGTGCCAGCAGACCCAGGGCAGGACTGAATGAGCAGTTCTTC
cdr3_aa: CASRPRAGLNEQFF

clone_size: -
j_call: TRBJ1-2
v_call: TRBV10-3
d_call: TRBD1
cdr3_nt: TGTGCCATCAGTGCCCGACAGGGGGAGGAGGGCTACACCTTC
cdr3_aa: CAISARQGEEGYTF

clone_size: -
j_call: TRBJ1-2
v_call: TRBV7-9
d_call: -
cdr3_nt: TGTGCCATCGAAAACGTAAGGGACGCCGGACCCACCTTC
cdr3_aa: CAIENVRDAGPTF

clone_size: few
j_call: TRBJ2-7
v_call: TRBV27
d_call: -
cdr3_nt: TGTGCCAGCAGGCAGGGACGTGAGCAGTACTTC
cdr3_aa: CASRQGREQYF

clone_size: -
j_call: TRBJ1-5
v_call: TRBV28
d_call: -
cdr3_nt: TGTGCCAGCCGTTCCTATAGCAATCAGCCCCAGCATTTT
cdr3_aa: CASRSYSNQPQHF

clone_size: few
j_call: TRBJ1-4
v_call: TRBV4-2
d_call: TRBD1
cdr3_nt: TGTGCCAGCAGTCTTAACCATGGGACAGGTGAAAAACTGTTTTTT
cdr3_aa: CASSLNHGTGEKLFF

clone_size: -
j_call: TRBJ1-2
v_call: TRBV6-5
d_call: TRBD1
cdr3_nt: TGTGCCAGCAGTCCTCAAGGGGGACAGAGCTATGGCTACACCTTC
cdr3_aa: CASSPQGGQSYGYTF

clone_size: -
j_call: TRBJ1-4
v_call: TRBV2
d_call: -
cdr3_nt: TGTGCCAGCAGTGTGGTGGGTCAGGGTGATGAAAAACTGTTTTTT
cdr3_aa: CASSVVGQGDEKLFF

clone_size: -
j_call: TRBJ1-2
v_call: TRBV7-2
d_call: TRBD1
cdr3_nt: TGTGCCAGCAGCCCCCGACAGGGCAACCTCTATGGCTACACCTTC
cdr3_aa: CASSPRQGNLYGYTF

clone_size: -
j_call: TRBJ1-1
v_call: TRBV9
d_call: -
cdr3_nt: TGTGCCAGCAGCCCCCCTTTTGTAGGGCTGAACACTGAAGCTTTCTTT
cdr3_aa: CASSPPFVGLNTEAFF

clone_size: -
j_call: TRBJ1-1
v_call: TRBV4-1
d_call: -
cdr3_nt: TGCGCCAGCAGCCTGGGACTCTCGAACACTGAAGCTTTCTTT
cdr3_aa: CASSLGLSNTEAFF

clone_size: -
j_call: TRBJ2-1
v_call: TRBV11-3
d_call: -
cdr3_nt: TGTGCCAGCAGCCCCGCTGCCGGGACCAATGAGCAGTTCTTC
cdr3_aa: CASSPAAGTNEQFF

clone_size: -
j_call: TRBJ2-5
v_call: TRBV5-1
d_call: -
cdr3_nt: TGCGCCAGCAGCGCCAAGGAGGGGGCCGGCGAGACCCAGTACTTC
cdr3_aa: CASSAKEGAGETQYF

clone_size: few
j_call: TRBJ2-1
v_call: TRBV12-5
d_call: -
cdr3_nt: TGTGCTAGTAGAATAGCGGTATACAATGAGCAGTTCTTC
cdr3_aa: CASRIAVYNEQFF

clone_size: -
j_call: TRBJ1-1
v_call: TRBV6-6
d_call: -
cdr3_nt: TGTGCCAGCAGAAGGGGGGGTAACACTGAAGCTTTCTTT
cdr3_aa: CASRRGGNTEAFF

clone_size: -
j_call: TRBJ2-1
v_call: TRBV28
d_call: -
cdr3_nt: TGTGCCAGCAGTCAGGCAGGGTATGAGCAGTTCTTC
cdr3_aa: CASSQAGYEQFF

clone_size: -
j_call: TRBJ1-2
v_call: TRBV6-5
d_call: -
cdr3_nt: TGTGCCAGCAGCCTAGGGGACTATGGCTACACCTTC
cdr3_aa: CASSLGDYGYTF

clone_size: few
j_call: TRBJ1-2
v_call: TRBV5-1
d_call: -
cdr3_nt: TGCGCCAGCAGCTTGCAAGGGGCGCGTGATGGCTACACCTTC
cdr3_aa: CASSLQGARDGYTF

clone_size: once
j_call: TRBJ2-7
v_call: TRBV27
d_call: TRBD1
cdr3_nt: TGTGCCAGCAGTTTAGCGAGTAGGGGACAGGGTTTCTCCTACGAGCAGTACTTC
cdr3_aa: CASSLASRGQGFSYEQYF

clone_size: few
j_call: TRBJ1-5
v_call: TRBV6-5
d_call: -
cdr3_nt: TGTGCCAGCAGACAGGCAGCAGCAAACCAGCCCCAGCATTTT
cdr3_aa: CASRQAAANQPQHF

clone_size: once
j_call: TRBJ1-3
v_call: TRBV9
d_call: TRBD1
cdr3_nt: TGTGCCAGCAGCGTAGAGACAGGGGCCTCTGGAAACACCATATATTTT
cdr3_aa: CASSVETGASGNTIYF

clone_size: -
j_call: TRBJ2-7
v_call: TRBV21-1
d_call: -
cdr3_nt: TGTGCCAGCAGCACCCCGTGGGGACGACCGGGATTGGGCGAGCAGTACTTC
cdr3_aa: CASSTPWGRPGLGEQYF

clone_size: -
j_call: TRBJ1-3
v_call: TRBV4-1
d_call: -
cdr3_nt: TGCGCCAGCAGCCAGGGACCTGGAAACACCATATATTTT
cdr3_aa: CASSQGPGNTIYF

clone_size: -
j_call: TRBJ2-2
v_call: TRBV28
d_call: -
cdr3_nt: TGTGCCAGCCTCCCCTGGGCGGCCGGGGAGCTGTTTTTT
cdr3_aa: CASLPWAAGELFF

clone_size: -
j_call: TRBJ2-3
v_call: TRBV3-1/TRBV3-2
d_call: TRBD2
cdr3_nt: TGTGCCAGCAGCCAAGATAGAGCGGGAGGGGCTAGCACAGATACGCAGTATTTT
cdr3_aa: CASSQDRAGGASTDTQYF

clone_size: -
j_call: TRBJ1-1
v_call: TRBV2
d_call: TRBD1
cdr3_nt: TGTGCCAGCAGTGGACAGGGGGTTGCAAGCACTGAAGCTTTCTTT
cdr3_aa: CASSGQGVASTEAFF

clone_size: -
j_call: TRBJ2-7
v_call: TRBV6-5
d_call: -
cdr3_nt: TGTGCCAGCAGGCTCGGGGTAGCGGCCTACGAGCAGTACTTC
cdr3_aa: CASRLGVAAYEQYF

clone_size: -
j_call: TRBJ2-2
v_call: TRBV27
d_call: -
cdr3_nt: TGTGCCAGCCGAGAATTCAGGGCGGCCGGGGAGCTGTTTTTT
cdr3_aa: CASREFRAAGELFF

clone_size: -
j_call: TRBJ1-5
v_call: TRBV18
d_call: TRBD1
cdr3_nt: TGTGCCAGCTCACCGGGACAGCAGAGCCAGCCCCAGCATTTT
cdr3_aa: CASSPGQQSQPQHF

clone_size: -
j_call: TRBJ2-5
v_call: TRBV5-8
d_call: TRBD1
cdr3_nt: TGTGCCAGCAGCTGGGGACAGGGGTTGGAGACCCAGTACTTC
cdr3_aa: CASSWGQGLETQYF

clone_size: few
j_call: TRBJ1-1
v_call: TRBV6-1
d_call: -
cdr3_nt: TGTGCCAGCAGTGACAAAATGAACACTGAAGCTTTCTTT
cdr3_aa: CASSDKMNTEAFF

clone_size: -
j_call: TRBJ1-1
v_call: TRBV7-8
d_call: TRBD1
cdr3_nt: TGTGCCAGCAGCTTCGACAGGGACACTGAAGCTTTCTTT
cdr3_aa: CASSFDRDTEAFF

clone_size: -
j_call: TRBJ1-6
v_call: TRBV19
d_call: -
cdr3_nt: TGTGCCAGTAGTATAACGGCAGGACGGGATTCACCCCTCCACTTT
cdr3_aa: CASSITAGRDSPLHF

clone_size: -
j_call: TRBJ2-3
v_call: TRBV7-3
d_call: -
cdr3_nt: TGTGCCAGCAGCTTAGCGGCACCTAGCACAGATACGCAGTATTTT
cdr3_aa: CASSLAAPSTDTQYF

clone_size: -
j_call: TRBJ2-1
v_call: TRBV3-1/TRBV3-2
d_call: -
cdr3_nt: TGTGCCAGCAGCGGGACGGACTACAATGAGCAGTTCTTC
cdr3_aa: CASSGTDYNEQFF

clone_size: -
j_call: TRBJ1-6
v_call: TRBV6-4
d_call: -
cdr3_nt: TGTGCCAGTTCTCATAGACCCGTGGATTCACCCCTCCACTTT
cdr3_aa: CASSHRPVDSPLHF

clone_size: -
j_call: TRBJ1-5
v_call: TRBV4-1
d_call: -
cdr3_nt: TGCGCCAGCAGCCAGGTCGGGGGAGAAGGCAATCAGCCCCAGCATTTT
cdr3_aa: CASSQVGGEGNQPQHF

clone_size: -
j_call: TRBJ1-4
v_call: TRBV11-3
d_call: -
cdr3_nt: TGTGCCAGCAGTCCCGGGACACAAAATGAAAAACTGTTTTTT
cdr3_aa: CASSPGTQNEKLFF

clone_size: few
j_call: TRBJ1-1
v_call: TRBV15
d_call: TRBD1
cdr3_nt: TGTGCCACCAGCCTCCCCCTACAGGGGTTCAACACTGAAGCTTTCTTT
cdr3_aa: CATSLPLQGFNTEAFF

clone_size: once
j_call: TRBJ2-3
v_call: TRBV3-1/TRBV3-2
d_call: -
cdr3_nt: TGTGCCAGCAGCCAAGGGGGGGGGCGAGATACGCAGTATTTT
cdr3_aa: CASSQGGGRDTQYF

clone_size: -
j_call: TRBJ2-5
v_call: TRBV4-3
d_call: -
cdr3_nt: TGCGCCAGCAGCCCTGTGAGGACGGACGAGACCCAGTACTTC
cdr3_aa: CASSPVRTDETQYF

clone_size: -
j_call: TRBJ1-5
v_call: TRBV19
d_call: -
cdr3_nt: TGTGCCAGTAGTCCCCAGGGCGGAAGCAATCAGCCCCAGCATTTT
cdr3_aa: CASSPQGGSNQPQHF

clone_size: once
j_call: TRBJ2-1
v_call: TRBV6-5
d_call: -
cdr3_nt: TGTGCCAGCAGTTACTCAACTACTAGATCCAATGAGCAGTTCTTC
cdr3_aa: CASSYSTTRSNEQFF

clone_size: -
j_call: TRBJ2-2
v_call: TRBV19
d_call: -
cdr3_nt: TGTGCCAGTAGTGCCTCCCGGGAAGGTACCGGGGAGCTGTTTTTT
cdr3_aa: CASSASREGTGELFF

clone_size: -
j_call: TRBJ1-3
v_call: TRBV5-6
d_call: -
cdr3_nt: TGTGCCAGCAGCTCAAGGGCGGTCGTATCTGGAAACACCATATATTTT
cdr3_aa: CASSSRAVVSGNTIYF